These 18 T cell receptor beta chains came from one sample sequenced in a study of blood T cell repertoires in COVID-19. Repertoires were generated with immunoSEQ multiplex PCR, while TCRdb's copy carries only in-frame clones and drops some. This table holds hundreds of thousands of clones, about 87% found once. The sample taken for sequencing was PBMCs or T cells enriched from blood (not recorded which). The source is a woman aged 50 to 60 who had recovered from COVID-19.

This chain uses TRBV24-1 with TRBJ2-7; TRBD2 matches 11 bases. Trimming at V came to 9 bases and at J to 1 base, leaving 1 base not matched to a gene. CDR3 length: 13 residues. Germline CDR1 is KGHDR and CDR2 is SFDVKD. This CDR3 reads CATSSGGSYEQYF. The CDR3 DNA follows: TGTGCCACCTCTAGCGGGGGGTCCTACGAGCAGTACTTC.

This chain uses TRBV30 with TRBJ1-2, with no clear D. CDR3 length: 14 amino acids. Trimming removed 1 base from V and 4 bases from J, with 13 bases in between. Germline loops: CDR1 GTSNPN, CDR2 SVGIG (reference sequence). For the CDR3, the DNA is TGTGCCTGGAGTGGTTCCGGGGTTGGCTATGGCTACACCTTC. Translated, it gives CAWSGSGVGYGYTF.

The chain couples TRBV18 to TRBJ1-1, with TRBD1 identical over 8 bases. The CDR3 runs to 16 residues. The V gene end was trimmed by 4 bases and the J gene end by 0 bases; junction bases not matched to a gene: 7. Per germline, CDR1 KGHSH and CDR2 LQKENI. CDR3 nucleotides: TGTGCCAGCTCACTAACCACAGGGGGTGTGAACACTGAAGCTTTCTTT. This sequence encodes CASSLTTGGVNTEAFF.

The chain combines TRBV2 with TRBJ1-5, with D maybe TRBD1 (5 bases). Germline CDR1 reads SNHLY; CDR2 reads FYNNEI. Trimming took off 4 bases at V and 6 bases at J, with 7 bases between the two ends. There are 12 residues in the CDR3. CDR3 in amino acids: CASSVRVQPQHF. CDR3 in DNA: TGTGCCAGCAGTGTCAGGGTTCAGCCCCAGCATTTT.

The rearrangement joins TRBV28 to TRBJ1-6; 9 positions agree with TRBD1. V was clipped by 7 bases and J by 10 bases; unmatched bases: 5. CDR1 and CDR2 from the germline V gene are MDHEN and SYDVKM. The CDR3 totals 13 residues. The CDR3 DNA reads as TGTGCCAGCACGGGACAGGGTCTATCACCCCTCCACTTT. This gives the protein CASTGQGLSPLHF.

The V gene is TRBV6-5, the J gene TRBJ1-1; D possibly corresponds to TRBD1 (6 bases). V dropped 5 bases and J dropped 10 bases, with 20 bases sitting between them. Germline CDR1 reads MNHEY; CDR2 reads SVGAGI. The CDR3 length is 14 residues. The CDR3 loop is CASSTPGGGLRAFF. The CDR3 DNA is TGTGCCAGCAGTACCCCGGGGGGGGGCCTACGAGCTTTCTTT.

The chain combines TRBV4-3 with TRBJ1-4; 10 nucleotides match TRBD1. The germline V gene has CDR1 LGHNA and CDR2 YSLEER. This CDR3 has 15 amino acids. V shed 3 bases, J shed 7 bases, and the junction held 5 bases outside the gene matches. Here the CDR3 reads CASSQRQGAGEKLFF. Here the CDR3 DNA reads TGCGCCAGCAGCCAGCGACAGGGGGCCGGTGAAAAACTGTTTTTT.

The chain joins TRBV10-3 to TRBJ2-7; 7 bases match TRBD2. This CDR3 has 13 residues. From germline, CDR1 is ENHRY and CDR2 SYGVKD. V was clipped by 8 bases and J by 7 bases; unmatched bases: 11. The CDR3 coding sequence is TGTGCCATCCGCGGGCAGGCTAGCGGAGAGCAGTACTTC. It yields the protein CAIRGQASGEQYF.

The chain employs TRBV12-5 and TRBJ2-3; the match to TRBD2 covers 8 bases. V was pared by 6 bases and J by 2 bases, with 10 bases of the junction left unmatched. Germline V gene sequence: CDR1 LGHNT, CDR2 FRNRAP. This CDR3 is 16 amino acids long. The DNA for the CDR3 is TGTGCTAGTGGACAGGGTTTAGCGGGATCCACAGATACGCAGTATTTT. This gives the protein CASGQGLAGSTDTQYF.

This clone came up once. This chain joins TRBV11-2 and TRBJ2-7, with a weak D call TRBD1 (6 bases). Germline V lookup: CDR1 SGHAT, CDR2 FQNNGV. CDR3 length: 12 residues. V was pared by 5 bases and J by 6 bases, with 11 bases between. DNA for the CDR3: TGTGCCAGCAGCCGCAACAGGGCCGAGCAGTACTTC. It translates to CASSRNRAEQYF.

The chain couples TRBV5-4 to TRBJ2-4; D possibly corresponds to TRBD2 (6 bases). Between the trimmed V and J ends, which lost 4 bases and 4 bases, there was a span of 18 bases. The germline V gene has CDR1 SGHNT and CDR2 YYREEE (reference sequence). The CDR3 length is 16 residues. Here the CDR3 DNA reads TGTGCCAGCAGCCCTGGGTGGGTTGCGGGAAAAAACATTCAGTACTTC. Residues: CASSPGWVAGKNIQYF.

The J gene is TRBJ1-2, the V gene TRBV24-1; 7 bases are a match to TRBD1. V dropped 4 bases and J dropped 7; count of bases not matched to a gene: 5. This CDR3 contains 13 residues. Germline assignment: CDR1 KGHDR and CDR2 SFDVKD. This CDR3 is CATSDPPGGGYTF. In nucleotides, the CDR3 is TGTGCCACCAGTGACCCCCCAGGGGGTGGCTACACCTTC.

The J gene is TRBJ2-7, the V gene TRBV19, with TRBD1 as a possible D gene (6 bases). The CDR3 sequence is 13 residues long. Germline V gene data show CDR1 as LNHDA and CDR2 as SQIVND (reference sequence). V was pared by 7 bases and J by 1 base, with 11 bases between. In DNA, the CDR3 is TGTGCCAGTACTGGGACACCTTCCTACGAGCAGTACTTC. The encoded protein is CASTGTPSYEQYF.

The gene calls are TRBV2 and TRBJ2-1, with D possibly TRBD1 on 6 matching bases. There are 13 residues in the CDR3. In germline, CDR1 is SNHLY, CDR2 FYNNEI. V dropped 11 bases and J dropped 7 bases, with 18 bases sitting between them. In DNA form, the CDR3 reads TGTGCCGCCAGGGGTCGGCTAGGGAATGAGCAGTTCTTC. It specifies CAARGRLGNEQFF.

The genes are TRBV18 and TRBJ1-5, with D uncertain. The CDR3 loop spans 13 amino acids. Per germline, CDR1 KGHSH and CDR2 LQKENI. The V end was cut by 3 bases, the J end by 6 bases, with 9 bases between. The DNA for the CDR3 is TGTGCCAGCTCACCGGCGGAGGGTCAGCCCCAGCATTTT. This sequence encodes CASSPAEGQPQHF.

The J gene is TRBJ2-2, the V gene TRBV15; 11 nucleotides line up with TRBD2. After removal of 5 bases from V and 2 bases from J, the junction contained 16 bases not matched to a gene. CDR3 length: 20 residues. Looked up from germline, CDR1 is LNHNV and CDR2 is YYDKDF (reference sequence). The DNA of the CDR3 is TGTGCCACCAGCCAGCCGGGACTAGCGGCCAAGAGGCGAAACACCGGGGAGCTGTTTTTT. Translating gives CATSQPGLAAKRRNTGELFF.

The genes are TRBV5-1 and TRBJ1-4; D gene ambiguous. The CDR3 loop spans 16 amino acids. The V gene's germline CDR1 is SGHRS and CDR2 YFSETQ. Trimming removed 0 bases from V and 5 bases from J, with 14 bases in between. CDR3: CASSLASGPGNEKLFF. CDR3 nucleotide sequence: TGCGCCAGCAGCTTGGCCTCAGGCCCAGGCAATGAAAAACTGTTTTTT.

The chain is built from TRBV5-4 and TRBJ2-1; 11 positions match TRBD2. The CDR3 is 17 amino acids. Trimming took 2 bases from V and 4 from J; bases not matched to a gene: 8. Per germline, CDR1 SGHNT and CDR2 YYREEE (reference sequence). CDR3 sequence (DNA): TGTGCCAGCAGCTTAGGAACTAGCGGGAGCATATACAATGAGCAGTTCTTC. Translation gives CASSLGTSGSIYNEQFF.